The clone carrying this T cell receptor (beta chain) is a singleton in its sample. Its antigen is not identified. This entry is derived from a study of Ad26.COV2.S vaccination and SARS-CoV-2 variants. Across the whole study: Ad26.COV2.S arm of COV1001 included the donor. Regarding the study as a whole: While placebo recipients had lower spike-specific TCR breadth, vaccine recipients had more.

CDR3 length equals 13 residues. V was shortened by 10 bases and J by 7 bases, with 20 bases between the two germline ends. Looked up from germline, CDR1 is SGHAT and CDR2 is FQDESV (reference sequence). Treatment reported: some 19 received Ad26.COV2.S at low or high dose, single or two shots; about 5 received placebo; per-sample allocation not given. Collection of the samples took place on day 63 after the first injection of vaccine or placebo. In the vaccine, an Ad26 vector expressed the SARS-CoV-2 spike of the Wuhan strain. This table comes from immunoSEQ multiplex PCR, and its TCRdb copy is limited to in-frame clones, with some not included. The sample shows 350,000 to 450,000 clones, 92% of them seen only once.

This chain joins TRBV11-1 and TRBJ2-7, with unresolved D. The sequenced sample was peripheral blood, obtained in a trial of Ad26.COV2.S vaccine versus placebo. The sequence was collected from a person between 18 and 65 years old who received the Ad26.COV2.S COVID-19 vaccine or a placebo. CDR3 loop: CAKRKKVAIEQYF. CDR3 bases: TGTGCCAAAAGAAAAAAAGTGGCGATTGAGCAGTACTTC.